This TCR beta chain was documented in a study of blood T cells in healthy people across ages. Regarding the study as a whole: While age rose, TCR beta diversity per million T cells dropped in a roughly linear way. Higher diversity and more naive CD4+ cells were features of long-lived donors, compared to aged donors.

Points on this clonotype: Antigen unknown.

The CDR3 is 14 amino acids. Trimming took off 8 bases at V and 4 bases at J, with 15 bases between the two ends. Aged about 6 to 100, donors were systemically healthy Caucasians from Russia. Total RNA, at least 6 micrograms per sample, was extracted from PBMCs. Sample-barcoded 5' priming and a J-beta primer mix drove a second PCR of 7 to 11 cycles. TCRdb used MiXCR to reprocess the 5' RACE reads, holding one entry per CDR3 protein. The data show hundreds of thousands of distinct CDR3 sequences, over 40% seen once. The clonotype comes from an elderly man in good health. Specimen: blood. The V call is TRBV12-3 or TRBV12-4, the J call TRBJ2-1; D may be TRBD2 (6 bases). In DNA form, the CDR3 reads TGTGCCAGCGATACGGGAGACCCATACAATGAGCAGTTCTTC. This sequence encodes CASDTGDPYNEQFF.